What follows is one T cell receptor (beta chain) and its context. There is no known antigen for this receptor. A much larger clone lies a single base off, so this may be a read error. Taken from the germline V gene, the CDR1 and CDR2 loops are SGHVS and FNYEAQ. Measured from the cysteine to the phenylalanine, the CDR3 is 13 residues long. Just CDR3 DNA is preserved here, 39 bases in frame from base 1. Compared with germline, V lacks 5 bases and J lacks 8 bases; bases without a gene match: 8. These data originate in a study of T cell repertoires in cytomegalovirus infection (dated 2019 in TCRdb). Study-level background: The peptide stimulations were aimed at well-studied HLA-B-restricted epitopes as well as recently identified HLA-C-restricted CMV epitopes, whose presentation resists viral immunomodulation. The HLA type of each donor mattered for the analysis, because public TCR beta signatures pointed to carriage of CMV infection along with the matching HLA type. The paper's findings and limits, for the study overall: In both this cohort and an independent cohort of over 350 donors, the cumulative frequency of public TCR beta family members distinguished carriers of CMV infection plus the relevant HLA type. The ex vivo response was dominated by HLA-C-restricted CMV-specific TCR beta clonotypes, and the single most frequent clonotype in two of eight donors was supplied by these HLA-C-restricted clonotypes.

Sequencing was performed on an Illumina HiSeq 1500. The public reads were reanalyzed by TCRdb: fastp trimming at Q25, MiXCR alignment, in-frame beta chains only. Rows with a matching CDR3 protein are joined into one entry that keeps the most common DNA and genes. The sample records about 830,000 distinct CDR3 sequences, less than 35% of which are singletons. The ten largest clones capture 9.5% to 15% of the sample. The intended sense of this specimen's treatment or condition label: in vitro stimulation with specific CMV peptide epitopes to enrich CMV-specific T cells. This sequence uses TRBV7-6 and TRBJ1-2; TRBD1 matches 7 bases in the middle. The sequences come from cultured CD8+ T cells from PBMCs, collected from culture after CMV antigen stimulation. The TCR comes from a human donor in good health (CMV status not recorded). Some clones in this sample may be carry-over from other donors' samples. This receptor carries the CDR3 CASSPNRGGGYTF. The nucleotides read TGTGCCAGCAGCCCCAACAGGGGTGGAGGCTACACCTTC. The variable domain in full, with residues beyond the CDR3 obtained from the reference TRBV7-6 and TRBJ1-2 genes, is GAGVSQSPRYKVTKRGQDVALRCDPISGHVSLYWYRQALGQGPEFLTYFNYEAQQDKSGLPNDRFSAERPEGSISTLTIQRTEQRDSAMYRCASSPNRGGGYTFGSGTRLTVV.